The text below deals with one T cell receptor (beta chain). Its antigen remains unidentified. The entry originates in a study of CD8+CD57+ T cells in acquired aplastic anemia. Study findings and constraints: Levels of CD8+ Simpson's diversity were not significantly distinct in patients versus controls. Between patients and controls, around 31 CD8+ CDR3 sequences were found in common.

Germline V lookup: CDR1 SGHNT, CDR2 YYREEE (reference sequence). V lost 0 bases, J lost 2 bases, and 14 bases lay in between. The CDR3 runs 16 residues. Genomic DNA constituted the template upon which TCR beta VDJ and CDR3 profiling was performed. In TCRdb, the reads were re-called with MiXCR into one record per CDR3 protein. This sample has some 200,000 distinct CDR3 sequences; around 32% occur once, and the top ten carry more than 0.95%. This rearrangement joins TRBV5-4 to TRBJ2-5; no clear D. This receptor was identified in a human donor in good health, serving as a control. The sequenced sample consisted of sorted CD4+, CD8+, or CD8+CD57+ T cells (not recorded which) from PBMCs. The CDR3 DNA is TGTGCCAGCAGCTTGGGCTCTAGGGCAACTCAAGAGACCCAGTACTTC. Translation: CASSLGSRATQETQYF.